Shown below are 23 T cell receptor beta chains from a single sample sequenced in a study of CD8 T cells in ankylosing spondylitis. TCRdb re-called the 5' RACE reads with MiXCR, one entry per CDR3 protein. The table includes roughly 280,000 distinct CDR3 sequences, about 19% detected once. Sequencing used blood, either unsorted or a sorted T cell fraction (not recorded which). The receptors stem from a male donor with ankylosing spondylitis or in good health (not recorded which).

This clonotype was detected a few times. The rearrangement links TRBV5-1 to TRBJ2-2; D could derive from TRBD1 or TRBD2 (5 bases each). The ends were cut back, 0 bases at V and 0 bases at J, with 9 bases in the middle. Germline loops: CDR1 SGHRS, CDR2 YFSETQ. This CDR3 region has 16 residues. The CDR3, as DNA: TGCGCCAGCAGCTTGGTACTGGGGGCGAACACCGGGGAGCTGTTTTTT. Its translation is CASSLVLGANTGELFF.

This clonotype was detected only a few times. J is TRBJ2-3 and V is TRBV5-1, with 10 positions matching TRBD1. Germline values: CDR1 SGHRS, CDR2 YFSETQ. The CDR3 consists of 15 residues. Losses at the gene ends were 0 bases for V and 4 bases for J; bases not matched to a gene: 2. CDR3 sequence reads: CASSLGGQGSDTQYF. CDR3 sequence (DNA): TGCGCCAGCAGCTTGGGGGGACAGGGGTCAGATACGCAGTATTTT.

This rearrangement joins TRBV20-1 to TRBJ1-1; possibly TRBD1 for D (6 bases). The CDR3 is 13 amino acids. V was pared by 0 bases and J by 10 bases, with 15 bases between. Germline V gene sequence: CDR1 DFQATT, CDR2 SNEGSKA (reference sequence). This CDR3 is CSARDGGLSRAFF. DNA for the CDR3: TGCAGTGCTAGAGATGGGGGGCTAAGTCGAGCTTTCTTT.

There are many counts of this clonotype. The chain employs TRBV27 and TRBJ2-3; D is ambiguous. Germline loops: CDR1 MNHEY, CDR2 SMNVEV (reference sequence). CDR3 length: 11 residues. The V and J ends lost 6 bases and 5 bases respectively, with 6 bases between them. Here the CDR3 DNA reads TGTGCCAGCAGCTTTTTAGATACGCAGTATTTT. This sequence encodes CASSFLDTQYF.

This clonotype was seen a handful of times. The chain combines TRBV5-1 with TRBJ2-1; no reliable D call. The CDR3 contains 13 residues. CDR1 and CDR2 from the germline V gene are SGHRS and YFSETQ. V lost 4 bases and J 0 bases, leaving 5 bases between the germline ends. Here the CDR3 reads CASSPFSYNEQFF. The CDR3, as DNA: TGCGCCAGCAGCCCGTTCTCCTACAATGAGCAGTTCTTC.

This clonotype has a handful of counts. V gene TRBV20-1 combines with J gene TRBJ2-4; a possible D gene is TRBD2 (8 bases). The CDR3 runs 15 residues. Trimming removed 5 bases from V and 7 bases from J, with 21 bases in between. Germline V CDR1 and CDR2: DFQATT, SNEGSKA (reference sequence). The CDR3 bases are TGCAGTGCTCCCGTTCCGGGACTAGGGGGCAACATTCAGTACTTC. The encoded protein is CSAPVPGLGGNIQYF.

This clonotype was observed a few times. The chain links TRBV14 to TRBJ1-6; D ambiguous. This CDR3 has 16 amino acids. Germline CDR1 SGHDN, CDR2 FVKESK. V lost 2 bases and J 0 bases, leaving 8 bases between the germline ends. The CDR3 DNA is TGTGCCAGCAGCCAAATGGGGAGCTCCTATAATTCACCCCTCCACTTT. This sequence encodes CASSQMGSSYNSPLHF.

This clonotype appeared a few times. This chain links TRBV3-1 with TRBJ1-5; D is perhaps TRBD1 (5 bases). The CDR3 contains 16 residues. V dropped 5 bases and J dropped 2 bases, with 16 bases sitting between them. Per germline, CDR1 LGHDT and CDR2 YNNKEL (reference sequence). DNA of the CDR3: TGTGCCAGCAGCATGCGCGGGGCGCTGGGCAATCAGCCCCAGCATTTT. It specifies CASSMRGALGNQPQHF.

This clonotype was detected ten times or more. V gene TRBV6-1 combines with J gene TRBJ1-1, with TRBD1 as a possible D gene (5 bases). V was pared by 4 bases and J by 5 bases, with 14 bases between. CDR3 length: 14 residues. The germline V gene encodes CDR1 MNHNS and CDR2 SASEGT. CDR3 nucleotides: TGTGCCAGCAGTGCCAACAGGAGGAAGACTGAAGCTTTCTTT. It translates to CASSANRRKTEAFF.

The chain is built from TRBV2 and TRBJ1-4; 9 nucleotides match TRBD1. This CDR3 is 16 amino acids long. The V gene's germline CDR1 is SNHLY and CDR2 FYNNEI. V shed 3 bases and J 4 bases; nucleotides not matched to a gene: 6. CDR3 bases: TGTGCCAGCAGTGAGGGACAGGGTTCCCGTAATGAAAAACTGTTTTTT. Encoded protein: CASSEGQGSRNEKLFF. Supplemented by reference TRBV2 and TRBJ1-4, the full variable domain reads EPEVTQTPSHQVTQMGQEVILRCVPISNHLYFYWYRQILGQKVEFLVSFYNNEISEKSEIFDDQFSVERPDGSNFTLKIRSTKLEDSAMYFCASSEGQGSRNEKLFFGSGTQLSVL.

This clonotype was counted between two and nine times. The chain uses TRBV20-1 and TRBJ2-3; 8 bases map to TRBD1. CDR1 is DFQATT and CDR2 is SNEGSKA in the germline V gene (reference sequence). This CDR3 is built from 18 residues. V lost 6 bases, J lost 2 bases, and 19 bases stayed unmatched. The CDR3 bases are TGCAGTGCGACACCTGGGCAGGGGGCTTATGGTAACACAGATACGCAGTATTTT. This translates into CSATPGQGAYGNTDTQYF.

This clonotype was seen more than once but under ten times. DNA of the CDR3: TGTGCCACCAGCGACACCTACCAGGACAGGAACACCGGGGAGCTGTTTTTT. Its translation: CATSDTYQDRNTGELFF. The chain joins TRBV24-1 to TRBJ2-2; a weak D match, TRBD1 (6 bases). V was pared by 7 bases and J by 1 base, with 18 bases between. This CDR3 contains 17 residues. Germline V gene sequence: CDR1 KGHDR, CDR2 SFDVKD.

V is TRBV27 and J is TRBJ2-6; tentative D call: TRBD1 (6 bases). Trimming stripped 3 bases from V and 0 bases from J, with 9 bases between. The germline V gene has CDR1 MNHEY and CDR2 SMNVEV (reference sequence). The CDR3 spans 16 residues. The DNA of the CDR3 is TGTGCCAGCAGTTTTAACAGGGCCTCTGGGGCCAACGTCCTGACTTTC. It specifies CASSFNRASGANVLTF.

This clonotype was picked up a small number of times. V is TRBV29-1 and J is TRBJ2-5, with D unclear. Trimming stripped 2 bases from V and 5 bases from J, with 9 bases between. Germline CDR1 SQVTM, CDR2 ANQGSEA. The CDR3 consists of 12 residues. CDR3 nucleotide sequence: TGCAGCGTTGAAACCTCCAGCGAGACCCAGTACTTC. It translates to CSVETSSETQYF.

This clonotype was seen more than once but under ten times. V and J are TRBV12-3 or TRBV12-4 and TRBJ2-2; TRBD2 matches at 11 bases. V lost 2 bases, J lost 0 bases, and 5 bases stayed unmatched. This CDR3 has 18 amino acids. This chain's CDR3 is CASSLIGSGRANTGELFF. The CDR3 DNA reads as TGTGCCAGCAGTTTAATTGGTAGCGGGAGGGCGAACACCGGGGAGCTGTTTTTT.

This clonotype was seen repeatedly, ten times or more. The chain links TRBV10-3 to TRBJ2-5, with 12 bases aligning to TRBD2. Unmatched junction bases numbered 2, after V lost 1 base and J lost 5 bases. Germline lookup yields CDR1 ENHRY and CDR2 SYGVKD. The CDR3 runs to 15 residues. CDR3 sequence: CAISEFGTSGETQYF. The CDR3 DNA reads as TGTGCCATCAGTGAGTTTGGGACTAGCGGGGAGACCCAGTACTTC.

The chain carries TRBV6-1 and TRBJ2-1; 8 bases map to TRBD2. The CDR3 covers 16 residues. V was pared by 7 bases and J by 4 bases, with 12 bases of the junction left unmatched. Looked up from germline, CDR1 is MNHNS and CDR2 is SASEGT. The CDR3 here is CASTSILAGTYNEQFF. CDR3 nucleotides: TGTGCCAGCACCAGTATATTAGCGGGGACGTACAATGAGCAGTTCTTC.

V gene TRBV3-1 combines with J gene TRBJ1-4; the D is unclear. Trimming stripped 0 bases from V and 6 bases from J, with 14 bases between. This CDR3 comprises 16 residues. Germline V gene data show CDR1 as LGHDT and CDR2 as YNNKEL (reference sequence). CDR3 DNA sequence: TGTGCCAGCAGCCAAGACCCGACAAGGAGGCATGAAAAACTGTTTTTT. Translation gives CASSQDPTRRHEKLFF.

V usage is TRBV5-6 and J usage is TRBJ2-7; 7 nucleotides align to TRBD1. There are 14 residues in the CDR3. V dropped 7 bases and J dropped 6; count of bases not matched to a gene: 13. Germline V CDR1 and CDR2: SGHDT, YYEEEE. In DNA form, the CDR3 reads TGTGCCAGCGGACGGACAGGCGGGCTACGCGAGCAGTACGTC. Translation gives CASGRTGGLREQYV.

This clonotype was seen only a few times. V usage is TRBV29-1 and J usage is TRBJ2-2; tentative D call: TRBD2 (6 bases). This CDR3 spans 16 amino acids. Looked up from germline, CDR1 is SQVTM and CDR2 is ANQGSEA. Trimming removed 6 bases from V and 7 bases from J, with 24 bases in between. The CDR3 reads CSVPVRGGISGGELFF. In DNA, the CDR3 is TGCAGCGTCCCAGTCCGGGGCGGGATAAGCGGCGGGGAGCTGTTTTTT.

This rearrangement joins TRBV20-1 to TRBJ2-5; D ambiguous. The CDR3 contains 16 residues. The germline V gene encodes CDR1 DFQATT and CDR2 SNEGSKA (reference sequence). Trimming took 0 bases from V and 1 from J, leaving 15 bases between them. The CDR3 protein is CSARDSRPNLQETQYF. The CDR3 DNA is TGCAGTGCTAGAGATAGTAGGCCCAACCTCCAAGAGACCCAGTACTTC.

The chain uses TRBV12-3 or TRBV12-4 and TRBJ2-4; D perhaps matches TRBD1 (6 bases). CDR3 length equals 16 residues. The V end was cut by 2 bases, the J end by 6 bases, with 17 bases between. Here the CDR3 DNA reads TGTGCCAGCAGTTTAAGTGGCAGGGGAAACTTAAACATTCAGTACTTC. As protein: CASSLSGRGNLNIQYF.

The genes are TRBV20-1 and TRBJ2-1, with a weak D call TRBD1 (5 bases). CDR3 length: 15 residues. Trimming cost V 4 bases and J 8 bases, with 21 bases left between them. Germline assignment: CDR1 DFQATT and CDR2 SNEGSKA (reference sequence). CDR3 protein: CSATETVRNFDEQFF. In DNA form, the CDR3 reads TGCAGTGCTACCGAGACAGTTCGCAACTTCGATGAGCAGTTCTTC.